This is a list of T cell receptor beta chains from one sample in a study of blood T cell repertoires in COVID-19. Data came from immunoSEQ multiplex PCR; TCRdb stores just in-frame clones and leaves some out. The sample records fewer than 250,000 clones, approximately 90% being singletons. Material: peripheral blood. These receptors came from a human donor in a cohort sampled during active COVID-19. CDR3s include the opening cysteine and the closing phenylalanine or tryptophan. D genes are given only for firm matches. Size tells how often a clone was seen (once, few, many) or the class of an expanded clone, and some rows leave it out.

>13|NA|TRBJ1-1|TRBV11-2|NA
CASSPQLNTEAFF
TGTGCCAGCAGCCCTCAGTTGAACACTGAAGCTTTCTTT
>15|NA|TRBJ1-6|TRBV5-5|once
CASSMTGSYNSPLHF
TGTGCCAGCAGCATGACGGGCTCCTATAATTCACCCCTCCACTTT
>14|NA|TRBJ1-4|TRBV30|NA
CAWSAGTDNEKLFF
TGTGCCTGGAGTGCGGGGACTGACAATGAAAAACTGTTTTTT
>13|NA|TRBJ1-5|TRBV28|NA
CASSLDRNQPQHF
TGTGCCAGCAGTTTAGACAGGAATCAGCCCCAGCATTTT
>13|NA|TRBJ2-1|TRBV30|NA
CAWSPGGDNEQFF
TGTGCCTGGAGCCCCGGGGGTGACAATGAGCAGTTCTTC
>12|NA|TRBJ2-7|TRBV28|NA
CASSLLRYEQYF
TGTGCCAGCAGTTTACTACGATACGAGCAGTACTTC
>14|NA|TRBJ2-3|TRBV6-5|NA
CASSYAGITDTQYF
TGTGCCAGCAGTTACGCGGGAATCACAGATACGCAGTATTTT
>16|TRBD1|TRBJ1-5|TRBV19|NA
CASSIPGTGRYQPQHF
TGTGCCAGTAGTATACCTGGGACAGGGAGATATCAGCCCCAGCATTTT
>15|NA|TRBJ1-6|TRBV7-2|NA
CASRLTPGDFSPLHF
TGTGCCAGCAGGTTAACGCCGGGGGATTTTTCACCCCTCCACTTT
>19|TRBD1|TRBJ2-6|TRBV6-2/TRBV6-3|once
CASSYWTGPVHSGANVLTF
TGTGCCAGCAGTTACTGGACAGGTCCAGTACACTCTGGGGCCAACGTCCTGACTTTC
>15|NA|TRBJ1-5|TRBV20-1|NA
CSASSQGKGNQPQHF
TGCAGTGCTAGTTCCCAGGGGAAAGGGAATCAGCCCCAGCATTTT
>14|TRBD1|TRBJ1-5|TRBV5-5|NA
CASSPQGDDQPQHF
TGTGCCAGCAGCCCTCAGGGGGACGATCAGCCCCAGCATTTT
>13|TRBD1|TRBJ1-2|TRBV30|NA
CAWSPGQRSGYTF
TGTGCCTGGAGTCCGGGACAGCGAAGTGGCTACACCTTC
>13|TRBD2|TRBJ2-1|TRBV29-1|NA
CSVGTSGYNEQFF
TGCAGCGTAGGTACTAGCGGGTACAATGAGCAGTTCTTC
>16|TRBD1|TRBJ1-4|TRBV9|NA
CASSEGQGRTNEKLFF
TGTGCCAGCAGCGAAGGACAGGGGCGAACTAATGAAAAACTGTTTTTT
>15|TRBD2|TRBJ2-7|TRBV2|NA
CASSALAGGQGEQYF
TGTGCCAGCAGTGCACTAGCGGGGGGGCAAGGCGAGCAGTACTTC
>13|NA|TRBJ2-4|TRBV11-2|NA
CASSSGAKDIQYF
TGTGCCAGCAGCTCAGGGGCAAAGGACATTCAGTACTTC
>12|NA|TRBJ2-7|TRBV6-6|few
CASSYEGLEQYF
TGTGCCAGCAGTTACGAGGGTTTAGAGCAGTACTTC
>12|NA|TRBJ1-2|TRBV5-4|NA
CASSTDIWGYTF
TGTGCCAGCAGCACGGACATCTGGGGCTACACCTTC
>16|NA|TRBJ2-7|TRBV11-2|NA
CASSLGPAGSSYEQYF
TGTGCCAGCAGCTTAGGCCCAGCGGGTAGCTCCTACGAGCAGTACTTC
>15|TRBD2|TRBJ2-5|TRBV29-1|NA
CSVEFAGGFQETQYF
TGCAGCGTTGAATTTGCGGGAGGGTTTCAAGAGACCCAGTACTTC
>15|NA|TRBJ1-4|TRBV18|NA
CASSANRVMDEKLFF
TGTGCCAGCTCAGCCAACAGGGTGATGGATGAAAAACTGTTTTTT
>15|NA|TRBJ1-2|TRBV18|NA
CASSPRDTGLYGYTF
TGTGCCAGCTCACCTCGGGACACCGGACTCTATGGCTACACCTTC
>14|NA|TRBJ2-5|TRBV6-2/TRBV6-3|once
CASSWASFRETQYF
TGTGCCAGCAGTTGGGCTAGCTTTAGGGAGACCCAGTACTTC
>13|TRBD1|TRBJ1-2|TRBV6-1|NA
CASSDRDSGGYTF
TGTGCCAGCAGTGATCGGGACAGTGGAGGCTACACCTTC
>13|TRBD1|TRBJ1-2|TRBV25-1|NA
CATWDDRGYGYTF
TGTGCCACCTGGGATGACAGGGGCTATGGCTACACCTTC